Listed here are 18 T cell receptor beta chains from one sample, sequenced in a study of blood T cell repertoires in COVID-19. Clones were read by immunoSEQ multiplex PCR, and TCRdb kept only the in-frame ones, dropping some. Of about 200,000 clones detected, approximately 86% appear once; the ten largest clones hold 3.5% to 4%. Sequenced input: PBMCs or T cells enriched from blood (not recorded which). Receptors originate from a woman aged 40 to 50 with acute COVID-19.

The genes are TRBV7-2 and TRBJ2-2, with D possibly matching TRBD1 (6 bases). V was cut by 5 bases and J by 7 bases, with 14 bases left in between. The CDR3 has 14 amino acids. CDR1 and CDR2 from the germline V gene are SGHTA and FQGNSA. CDR3 loop: CASSITGSVGELFF. The CDR3 coding sequence is TGTGCCAGCAGCATTACAGGGTCGGTCGGGGAGCTGTTTTTT.

The V and J genes are TRBV28 and TRBJ2-5; tentative D call: TRBD2 (5 bases). The ends were cut back, 8 bases at V and 5 bases at J, with 15 bases in the middle. The CDR3 extends over 13 amino acids. CDR1 and CDR2 from the germline V gene are MDHEN and SYDVKM. CDR3 nucleotide sequence: TGTGCCAGCGGACTTAGGGTCCGGGAGACCCAGTACTTC. The encoded protein is CASGLRVRETQYF.

The rearrangement links TRBV10-2 to TRBJ2-7; 8 nucleotides line up with TRBD2. CDR1 and CDR2 (germline): WSHSY, SAAADI. Trimming removed 8 bases from V and 6 bases from J; junction bases left unmatched: 9. This CDR3 is built from 13 residues. CDR3 in amino acids: CASEAAGGSEQYF. The CDR3 DNA follows: TGCGCCAGCGAAGCGGCGGGAGGTTCCGAGCAGTACTTC.

This chain links TRBV19 with TRBJ2-7, with D uncertain. From germline, CDR1 is LNHDA and CDR2 SQIVND (reference sequence). The CDR3 covers 14 residues. Trimming removed 1 base at V and 2 bases at J, with 9 bases between. CDR3: CASSIAADTYEQYF. The CDR3 bases are TGTGCCAGTAGTATAGCGGCAGACACCTACGAGCAGTACTTC.

The V and J genes are TRBV18 and TRBJ2-3; the match to TRBD2 covers 11 bases. Germline V gene data show CDR1 as KGHSH and CDR2 as LQKENI. V lost 0 bases, J lost 4 bases, and 3 bases stayed unmatched. The CDR3 is made up of 16 amino acids. This CDR3 reads CASSPPGLAEPDTQYF. The DNA of the CDR3 is TGTGCCAGCTCACCACCGGGACTAGCGGAACCAGATACGCAGTATTTT.

The chain couples TRBV27 to TRBJ1-1, with a tentative D call TRBD1 (6 bases). CDR3 size: 15 residues. V was shortened by 6 bases and J by 5 bases, with 19 bases between the two germline ends. CDR1 and CDR2 (germline): MNHEY, SMNVEV (reference sequence). CDR3 DNA sequence: TGTGCCAGCAGCCCTTGGCGGGGGCAGAGTACTGAAGCTTTCTTT. Translated, it gives CASSPWRGQSTEAFF.

At least ten counts were recorded for this clone. CDR3: CAISYQETQYF. The CDR3 nucleotides read TGTGCCATTTCATACCAAGAGACCCAGTACTTC. The chain carries TRBV11-2 and TRBJ2-5; no clear D gene. The CDR3 runs 11 residues. The ends were cut back, 10 bases at V and 0 bases at J, with 6 bases in the middle. In germline, CDR1 is SGHAT, CDR2 FQNNGV.

V usage is TRBV19 and J usage is TRBJ2-2, with TRBD1 identical over 8 bases. CDR1 and CDR2 (germline): LNHDA, SQIVND (reference sequence). CDR3 length: 15 amino acids. V was pared by 0 bases and J by 5 bases, with 2 bases of the junction left unmatched. CDR3 amino acids: CASSIERTGTGELFF. CDR3 nucleotides: TGTGCCAGTAGTATAGAACGGACAGGGACCGGGGAGCTGTTTTTT.

The chain couples TRBV7-9 to TRBJ1-2; D ambiguous. CDR1 is SEHNR and CDR2 is FQNEAQ in the germline V gene (reference sequence). V shed 1 base and J shed 4 bases, with 7 bases lying between them. The CDR3 is 13 residues long. This CDR3 reads CASSLVTSYGYTF. The CDR3 region has the DNA TGTGCCAGCAGCTTAGTAACAAGCTATGGCTACACCTTC.

V gene TRBV19 combines with J gene TRBJ1-2, with 8 nucleotides matching TRBD1. CDR3 length: 15 amino acids. Trimming cost V 7 bases and J 7 bases; bases outside gene matches: 14. Germline V lookup: CDR1 LNHDA, CDR2 SQIVND (reference sequence). Here the CDR3 DNA reads TGTGCCAGTACCCCCCCGACAGGGGAGTCGGGTGGCTACACCTTC. Protein: CASTPPTGESGGYTF.

The gene calls are TRBV29-1 and TRBJ2-1; a possible D gene is TRBD2 (5 bases). CDR3 size: 17 residues. The germline V gene has CDR1 SQVTM and CDR2 ANQGSEA. V lost 3 bases to trimming and J lost 0 bases, with 18 bases between them. CDR3 sequence reads: CSVEGLRGLSSYNEQFF. In DNA, the CDR3 is TGCAGCGTTGAGGGATTAAGAGGACTGAGCTCCTACAATGAGCAGTTCTTC.

The rearrangement joins TRBV28 to TRBJ2-7, with D perhaps TRBD2 (6 bases). CDR3 length: 14 amino acids. Germline-derived CDR1 and CDR2 are MDHEN and SYDVKM. Trimming removed 3 bases at V and 6 bases at J, with 15 bases between. The CDR3 DNA reads as TGTGCCAGCAGTTTTGCCGGGACTTCCGTCGAGCAGTACTTC. Translated, it gives CASSFAGTSVEQYF.

This sequence joins TRBV28 and TRBJ2-7, with 12 bases aligning to TRBD2. Germline V CDR1 and CDR2: MDHEN, SYDVKM. CDR3 length: 16 residues. The junction had 5 bases not matched to a gene; V was cut back by 5 bases and J by 0 bases. CDR3 sequence reads: CASSLEGLAGSYEQYF. CDR3 in DNA: TGTGCCAGCAGTCTCGAGGGACTAGCGGGCTCCTACGAGCAGTACTTC.

The CDR3 DNA reads TGTGCCACCAGACAGGGGGCCTCTGAAGCTTTCTTT. Protein: CATRQGASEAFF. The chain recombines TRBV27 with TRBJ1-1; 10 bases match TRBD1. The J segment lost 6 bases and the V segment lost 10 bases, leaving 5 bases of the junction unmatched. Germline assignment: CDR1 MNHEY and CDR2 SMNVEV (reference sequence). The CDR3 has 12 residues.

This clone was detected once. This chain joins TRBV5-6 and TRBJ2-7, with 7 bases matching TRBD2. Germline V gene data show CDR1 as SGHDT and CDR2 as YYEEEE. With 0 bases clipped from V and 6 bases from J, the junction kept 12 bases outside the gene matches. The CDR3 runs to 16 residues. The CDR3 here is CASSLGPLADEREQYF. Written as DNA, the CDR3 is TGTGCCAGCAGCTTGGGTCCTCTAGCGGATGAACGCGAGCAGTACTTC.

This chain uses TRBV5-1 with TRBJ2-3; 7 nucleotides line up with TRBD1. The ends lost 0 bases at V and 1 base at J; junction bases unmatched: 5. The CDR3 is 16 amino acids. Germline V gene sequence: CDR1 SGHRS, CDR2 YFSETQ. CDR3 in DNA: TGCGCCAGCAGCTTGGGACAGGGTTACGGCACAGATACGCAGTATTTT. It yields the protein CASSLGQGYGTDTQYF.

V usage is TRBV3-1 (or the pseudogene TRBV3-2) and J usage is TRBJ1-6; TRBD1 matches 9 bases. J gave up 5 bases and V 4 bases, and 0 bases lay outside the gene matches. The CDR3 consists of 14 residues. Looked up from germline, CDR1 is LGHDT and CDR2 is YNNKEL (reference sequence). The CDR3 reads CASSRDRDNSPLHF. The CDR3 DNA reads TGTGCCAGCAGCCGGGACAGGGATAATTCACCCCTCCACTTT.

V is TRBV10-1 and J is TRBJ1-1; D might be TRBD1 (5 bases). The germline CDR1 and CDR2 sequences are WNHNN and SYGVQD (reference sequence). The CDR3 spans 13 residues. V lost 8 bases and J 2 bases, leaving 12 bases between the germline ends. This CDR3 reads CASSQGRNTEAFF. CDR3 nucleotides: TGCGCCAGCTCGCAGGGAAGAAACACTGAAGCTTTCTTT.